The next 21 T cell receptor beta chains were all read from a single sample in a study of early T cells in non-severe SARS-CoV-2 infection. TCRdb recomputed calls from the 5' RACE reads with MiXCR, one row per CDR3 protein. This sample carries approximately 35,000 distinct CDR3 sequences, around 5.8% of them seen once, and the ten largest clones take 5.3%. Specimen: whole blood. These receptors were taken from an adult who was a healthcare worker with PCR-confirmed SARS-CoV-2 infection or an uninfected control (not recorded which).

This clonotype has a count of ten or more. This sequence joins TRBV20-1 and TRBJ2-1; D not resolved. Germline loops: CDR1 DFQATT, CDR2 SNEGSKA (reference sequence). Trimming removed 3 bases at V and 0 bases at J, with 15 bases between. This CDR3 comprises 16 residues. The chain's CDR3 is CSASWSQVSSYNEQFF. The CDR3, as DNA: TGCAGTGCTAGTTGGAGTCAGGTTAGCTCCTACAATGAGCAGTTCTTC.

In its sample, this clonotype was seen many times. A junction boundary mismatches the germline segment, possibly from a read error. The chain carries TRBV6-1 and TRBJ1-1; D remains ambiguous. The CDR3 has 13 amino acids. The germline gives CDR1 MNHNS, CDR2 SASEGT. The CDR3 protein is CASSRTLNTEVFF. The CDR3 DNA sequence: TGTGCCAGCAGTAGAACATTGAACACTGAAGTTTTCTTT.

This clonotype occurred a few times. V is TRBV9 and J is TRBJ2-7; the D is unclear. Trimming removed 0 bases at V and 0 bases at J, with 7 bases between. Germline assignment: CDR1 SGDLS and CDR2 YYNGEE. There are 14 residues in the CDR3. CDR3 sequence reads: CASSVGDGSYEQYV. The CDR3 DNA reads TGTGCCAGCAGCGTAGGCGACGGCTCCTACGAGCAGTACGTC.

This clonotype was seen repeatedly, ten times or more. This chain connects TRBV20-1 to TRBJ2-1, with 7 bases aligning to TRBD2. With V trimmed by 3 bases and J by 5 bases, 10 bases remained unmatched. Germline values: CDR1 DFQATT, CDR2 SNEGSKA (reference sequence). CDR3 length: 15 amino acids. The DNA of the CDR3 is TGCAGTGCTAGCCTGACGGGACTACACAACAATGAGCAGTTCTTC. Translating gives CSASLTGLHNNEQFF.

Points on this clonotype: Just one base apart from a much larger clone, this may be a read error. V and J are TRBV7-6 and TRBJ2-3, with no clear D. CDR1 is SGHVS, CDR2 FNYEAQ, per germline. The CDR3 extends over 12 amino acids. The CDR3 loop is CVSSLLTDTQYF. The CDR3 DNA reads as TGTGTCAGCAGCCTCCTGACAGATACGCAGTATTTT. Based on the CDR3 plus reference TRBV7-6 and TRBJ2-3, the full variable domain is GAGVSQSPRYKVTKRGQDVALRCDPISGHVSLYWYRQALGQGPEFLTYFNYEAQQDKSGLPNDRFSAERPEGSISTLTIQRTEQRDSAMYRCVSSLLTDTQYFGPGTRLTVL.

The chain carries TRBV18 and TRBJ2-2; 10 bases agree with TRBD2. V gave up 2 bases and J gave up 6 bases; unmatched junction bases: 9. From germline, CDR1 is KGHSH and CDR2 LQKENI. This CDR3 spans 17 amino acids. CDR3 loop: CASSPFRLAGDPGELFF. The CDR3, as DNA: TGTGCCAGCTCACCATTCCGGCTAGCGGGAGACCCCGGGGAGCTGTTTTTT.

The rearrangement uses TRBV28 and TRBJ2-5, with 7 bases fitting TRBD2. This CDR3 spans 15 amino acids. V gave up 10 bases and J gave up 2 bases; unmatched junction bases: 13. CDR1 is MDHEN, CDR2 SYDVKM, per germline. The DNA of the CDR3 is TGTGCCACCAAACCTCGGGAGGCAGCGCAAGAGACCCAGTACTTC. This codes for CATKPREAAQETQYF.

This clonotype was seen many times. The V gene is TRBV7-9, the J gene TRBJ2-3; D is undetermined. CDR1 is SEHNR, CDR2 FQNEAQ, per germline (reference sequence). V was clipped by 5 bases and J by 2 bases, with 11 bases between them. The CDR3 runs 14 residues. The CDR3 nucleotides are TGTGCCAGCAGCCCGCCGGTAATCACAGATACGCAGTATTTT. Protein product: CASSPPVITDTQYF.

As to this clonotype: A much larger clonotype is one base distant, so this may be a read error. The chain is built from TRBV10-3 and TRBJ2-1, with a weak D call TRBD1 (5 bases). This CDR3 is built from 16 residues. CDR1 is ENHRY and CDR2 is SYGVKD in the germline V gene. Trimming shortened V by 2 bases and J by 5 bases, and 16 bases separated the two germline ends. CDR3 residues: CAISEVGDSRNNEQFF. The DNA for the CDR3 is TGTGCCATCAGTGAGGTAGGCGACAGTAGGAACAATGAGCAGTTCTTC.

J is TRBJ2-2 and V is TRBV2; D is unresolved. In germline, CDR1 is SNHLY, CDR2 FYNNEI. This CDR3 region has 14 residues. Trimming pared 9 bases from V and 4 bases from J, leaving 15 bases between. The CDR3 loop reads CARGVQEITGELFF. The CDR3 DNA reads as TGTGCCAGAGGTGTCCAGGAGATCACCGGGGAGCTGTTTTTT.

This clonotype was detected ten times or more. The chain is built from TRBV7-2 and TRBJ2-1, with TRBD2 matching over 10 bases. This CDR3 has 14 residues. Germline values: CDR1 SGHTA, CDR2 FQGNSA. Trimming at V came to 1 base and at J to 9 bases, leaving 3 bases not matched to a gene. CDR3 DNA sequence: TGTGCCAGCAGCTTAGGAGCGGGAGGGGGTGAGCAGTTCTTC. Protein sequence: CASSLGAGGGEQFF.

This clonotype was seen repeatedly, ten times or more. The CDR3 bases are TGTGCCAGCAGTGAGAGCCGGGGAGCTAACTATGGCTACACCTTC. It yields the protein CASSESRGANYGYTF. The V and J genes are TRBV2 and TRBJ1-2; D uncertain. Germline CDR1 SNHLY, CDR2 FYNNEI. CDR3 length: 15 residues. The V end lost 3 bases, the J end lost 0 bases, and 11 bases lay between the germline ends. The entire variable domain, with the rest obtained from reference TRBV2 and TRBJ1-2, is as follows: EPEVTQTPSHQVTQMGQEVILRCVPISNHLYFYWYRQILGQKVEFLVSFYNNEISEKSEIFDDQFSVERPDGSNFTLKIRSTKLEDSAMYFCASSESRGANYGYTFGSGTRLTVV.

This clonotype has a handful of counts. The chain uses TRBV11-2 and TRBJ2-1; TRBD2 agrees at 10 bases. The CDR3 contains 17 residues. The germline V gene encodes CDR1 SGHAT and CDR2 FQNNGV. Losses at the gene ends were 4 bases for V and 3 bases for J; bases not matched to a gene: 9. The CDR3 protein is CASSSKGLAVIYNEQFF. The CDR3 nucleotides are TGTGCCAGCAGCTCTAAAGGACTAGCGGTTATCTACAATGAGCAGTTCTTC.

In this sample, this clonotype turned up many times. This chain connects TRBV4-1 to TRBJ1-1, with D hard to call. The CDR3 runs 14 residues. From germline, CDR1 is MGHRA and CDR2 YSYEKL. The V gene lost 3 bases and the J gene lost 0 bases, with 8 bases spanning the gap. The CDR3 DNA follows: TGCGCCAGCAGCCAGCCCGCAATGAACACTGAAGCTTTCTTT. Encoded protein: CASSQPAMNTEAFF.

This clonotype was seen many times. The chain links TRBV21-1 to TRBJ2-7; TRBD2, the table's D call, lacks a check against the DNA. TRBV21-1 is given as a pseudogene. The CDR3 consists of 16 residues. CDR3 in DNA: TGTGCCAGCAGCAACTGGACTAGCGGGAGACGCTACGAGCAGTACGTC. It encodes CASSNWTSGRRYEQYV.

This clonotype appeared many times. The rearrangement joins TRBV9 to TRBJ2-5, with TRBD2 matching 7 bases. The CDR3 spans 17 residues. Germline V gene lookup returns CDR1 SGDLS and CDR2 YYNGEE. Unmatched junction bases numbered 12, after V lost 0 bases and J lost 4 bases. The CDR3 sequence: CASSVAAGGEGSETQYF. CDR3 bases: TGTGCCAGCAGCGTAGCAGCCGGCGGGGAGGGGTCAGAGACCCAGTACTTC.

Ten or more counts support this clonotype. The chain is built from TRBV24-1 and TRBJ1-5; D not certain. Germline CDR1 is KGHDR and CDR2 is SFDVKD. V gave up 3 bases and J gave up 0 bases, with 5 bases separating them. The CDR3 loop spans 14 amino acids. As DNA, the CDR3 is TGTGCCACCAGTGATAACGATAGCAATCAGCCCCAGCATTTT. Translating it yields CATSDNDSNQPQHF.

The chain recombines TRBV19 with TRBJ2-3; 12 nucleotides match TRBD2. Trimming at V came to 6 bases and at J to 0 bases, leaving 13 bases not matched to a gene. Germline lookup yields CDR1 LNHDA and CDR2 SQIVND (reference sequence). The CDR3 is 19 residues long. The CDR3 protein is CASSVTTSGSGGSTDTQYF. CDR3 DNA: TGTGCCAGTAGCGTAACGACTAGCGGGAGTGGTGGGAGCACAGATACGCAGTATTTT.

This clonotype was counted at least ten times. The chain is built from TRBV5-1 and TRBJ1-5, with 10 bases aligning to TRBD1. The V gene end was trimmed by 4 bases and the J gene end by 3 bases; junction bases not matched to a gene: 4. Looked up from germline, CDR1 is SGHRS and CDR2 is YFSETQ. The CDR3 runs to 15 residues. DNA of the CDR3: TGCGCCAGCAGCCTTGGGACAGGGGTCAATCAGCCCCAGCATTTT. It yields the protein CASSLGTGVNQPQHF.

V gene TRBV11-2 combines with J gene TRBJ2-7; 8 bases are a match to TRBD2. V shed 5 bases and J 4 bases; nucleotides not matched to a gene: 10. The CDR3 contains 15 residues. Germline lookup yields CDR1 SGHAT and CDR2 FQNNGV. The CDR3 DNA is TGTGCCAGCAGCCGACCAGCGGGAGTCCCGTACGAGCAGTACGTC. It specifies CASSRPAGVPYEQYV.

This clonotype was counted ten times or more. This chain joins TRBV20-1 and TRBJ1-2, with 11 bases aligning to TRBD1. J was trimmed by 6 bases and V by 3 bases; bases with no gene match: 6. The germline CDR1 and CDR2 sequences are DFQATT and SNEGSKA (reference sequence). CDR3 size: 14 residues. CDR3 sequence (DNA): TGCAGTGCTAGTTGGACAGGGGGCTTCGATGGCTACACCTTC. It is translated as CSASWTGGFDGYTF.